The rows below give T cell receptor beta chains drawn from one sample of a study of T-cell reconstitution after alpha-beta-depleted transplantation in children. TCRdb re-analysed the PCR reads in MiXCR, keeping a single row per CDR3 protein. Altogether some 200,000 distinct CDR3 sequences are present, under 8.5% being singletons, with the ten largest covering about 40%. Sequenced here: PBMCs, mostly from graft donor cells, sampled 360 days after TCRalphabeta/CD19-depleted stem cell transplant. The receptors were sampled from a male patient between 2 and 9 years old who had a stem cell transplant for acute myeloid leukemia, so the T cells may come from the graft donor. CDR3s include the opening cysteine and the closing phenylalanine or tryptophan. Each record gives: J gene, V gene, clone size, D gene, CDR3 protein, CDR3 DNA. D genes are given only for firm matches. Only part of the rows carry a size: once, few, many, or a class if the clone is expanded.

j_gene: TRBJ2-7; v_gene: TRBV11-1; abundance: many; d_gene: NA; CDR3aa: CASSHRWDSYEQYF; CDR3nt: TGTGCCAGCAGCCATAGGTGGGACTCCTACGAGCAGTACTTC
j_gene: TRBJ1-2; v_gene: TRBV7-8; abundance: NA; d_gene: TRBD1; CDR3aa: CASSSEPRGNGYTF; CDR3nt: TGTGCCAGCAGCTCAGAGCCCAGGGGGAATGGCTACACCTTC
j_gene: TRBJ2-3; v_gene: TRBV12-3/TRBV12-4; abundance: few; d_gene: NA; CDR3aa: CASGSMHADTQYF; CDR3nt: TGTGCCAGCGGCTCCATGCACGCAGATACGCAGTATTTT
j_gene: TRBJ2-1; v_gene: TRBV12-3/TRBV12-4; abundance: few; d_gene: TRBD2; CDR3aa: CASSFLLAPRGSYNEQFF; CDR3nt: TGTGCCAGCAGTTTTTTACTAGCGCCCAGAGGGTCCTACAATGAGCAGTTCTTC
j_gene: TRBJ1-1; v_gene: TRBV4-3; abundance: few; d_gene: NA; CDR3aa: CASSQGPGDTEAFF; CDR3nt: TGCGCCAGCAGCCAGGGGCCCGGGGACACTGAAGCTTTCTTT
j_gene: TRBJ2-1; v_gene: TRBV12-3/TRBV12-4; abundance: few; d_gene: NA; CDR3aa: CASSRPLAPLVEQFF; CDR3nt: TGTGCCAGCAGTCGGCCTCTCGCCCCGTTGGTTGAGCAGTTCTTC
j_gene: TRBJ2-1; v_gene: TRBV29-1; abundance: many; d_gene: TRBD2; CDR3aa: CSVEDLWTSGYNEQFF; CDR3nt: TGCAGCGTTGAAGATCTCTGGACTAGCGGATACAATGAGCAGTTCTTC
j_gene: TRBJ2-1; v_gene: TRBV28; abundance: few; d_gene: NA; CDR3aa: CASGPDSGTSYNEQFF; CDR3nt: TGTGCCAGCGGCCCAGATTCCGGGACTTCCTACAATGAGCAGTTCTTC
j_gene: TRBJ2-4; v_gene: TRBV7-3; abundance: many; d_gene: NA; CDR3aa: CASSLLSGNIQYF; CDR3nt: TGTGCCAGCAGCTTATTAAGCGGAAACATTCAGTACTTC
j_gene: TRBJ2-1; v_gene: TRBV5-1; abundance: many; d_gene: NA; CDR3aa: CASSSPDFYNEQFF; CDR3nt: TGCGCCAGCAGCTCCCCCGACTTCTACAATGAGCAGTTCTTC
j_gene: TRBJ2-5; v_gene: TRBV7-3; abundance: few; d_gene: TRBD1; CDR3aa: CASSTDRGQTQYF; CDR3nt: TGTGCCAGCAGCACGGACAGGGGGCAGACCCAGTACTTC
j_gene: TRBJ2-3; v_gene: TRBV29-1; abundance: many; d_gene: NA; CDR3aa: CSVTWTGTDTQYF; CDR3nt: TGCAGCGTGACGTGGACAGGCACAGATACGCAGTATTTT
j_gene: TRBJ1-3; v_gene: TRBV29-1; abundance: NA; d_gene: NA; CDR3aa: CSSSEGIGNTIYF; CDR3nt: TGCAGCTCATCGGAAGGTATCGGAAACACCATATATTTT
j_gene: TRBJ2-1; v_gene: TRBV18; abundance: NA; d_gene: NA; CDR3aa: CASSPQGPSEQFF; CDR3nt: TGTGCCAGCTCACCGCAGGGCCCAAGTGAGCAGTTCTTC
j_gene: TRBJ2-5; v_gene: TRBV29-1; abundance: NA; d_gene: NA; CDR3aa: CSVARGNEETQYF; CDR3nt: TGCAGCGTTGCCCGGGGGAATGAAGAGACCCAGTACTTC
j_gene: TRBJ2-5; v_gene: TRBV6-1; abundance: few; d_gene: TRBD2; CDR3aa: CASSLSGVETQYF; CDR3nt: TGTGCCAGCAGCCTTAGCGGGGTAGAGACCCAGTACTTC
j_gene: TRBJ2-7; v_gene: TRBV6-1; abundance: few; d_gene: TRBD1; CDR3aa: CASSRQGPYEQYF; CDR3nt: TGTGCCAGCAGTAGACAGGGACCCTACGAGCAGTACTTC
j_gene: TRBJ2-3; v_gene: TRBV18; abundance: few; d_gene: TRBD2; CDR3aa: CASSPPSPGGDTQYF; CDR3nt: TGTGCCAGCTCACCACCCTCTCCGGGGGGAGATACGCAGTATTTT
j_gene: TRBJ2-6; v_gene: TRBV2; abundance: NA; d_gene: NA; CDR3aa: CASRLTSSGANVLTF; CDR3nt: TGTGCCAGCAGACTCACCAGCTCTGGGGCCAACGTCCTGACTTTC
j_gene: TRBJ2-7; v_gene: TRBV12-3/TRBV12-4; abundance: few; d_gene: TRBD2; CDR3aa: CASSLLAGGYEQYF; CDR3nt: TGTGCCAGCAGTTTACTAGCGGGAGGGTACGAGCAGTACTTC
j_gene: TRBJ2-7; v_gene: TRBV5-1; abundance: NA; d_gene: TRBD2; CDR3aa: CASSLEAQGTSGLSSYEQYF; CDR3nt: TGCGCCAGCAGCTTGGAGGCACAGGGCACTAGCGGCCTTAGCTCCTACGAGCAGTACTTC
j_gene: TRBJ2-1; v_gene: TRBV7-9; abundance: NA; d_gene: NA; CDR3aa: CASSSIVNEQFF; CDR3nt: TGTGCCAGCAGCTCCATAGTGAATGAGCAGTTCTTC
j_gene: TRBJ1-2; v_gene: TRBV12-3/TRBV12-4; abundance: NA; d_gene: TRBD1; CDR3aa: CASSLTTGHGYTF; CDR3nt: TGTGCCAGCAGTTTAACGACAGGGCACGGCTACACCTTC
j_gene: TRBJ2-1; v_gene: TRBV7-9; abundance: many; d_gene: TRBD2; CDR3aa: CASSLGTSRGWEQFF; CDR3nt: TGTGCCAGCAGCTTAGGGACTAGCAGGGGTTGGGAGCAGTTCTTC
j_gene: TRBJ2-4; v_gene: TRBV7-2; abundance: many; d_gene: TRBD2; CDR3aa: CASSFSGIAKNIQYF; CDR3nt: TGTGCCAGCAGCTTCAGCGGGATAGCCAAAAACATTCAGTACTTC
j_gene: TRBJ1-2; v_gene: TRBV5-1; abundance: few; d_gene: NA; CDR3aa: CASSFGDGYTF; CDR3nt: TGCGCCAGCAGCTTCGGGGATGGCTACACCTTC
j_gene: TRBJ2-3; v_gene: TRBV7-9; abundance: NA; d_gene: TRBD2; CDR3aa: CASSQGLAADTQYF; CDR3nt: TGTGCCAGCAGCCAAGGGCTAGCGGCAGATACGCAGTATTTT
j_gene: TRBJ2-5; v_gene: TRBV10-3; abundance: many; d_gene: TRBD1; CDR3aa: CAISEPQTGKYQETQYF; CDR3nt: TGTGCCATCAGTGAGCCTCAGACAGGGAAGTACCAAGAGACCCAGTACTTC
j_gene: TRBJ2-4; v_gene: TRBV7-9; abundance: few; d_gene: NA; CDR3aa: CASSASWEHIQYF; CDR3nt: TGTGCCAGCAGCGCCAGCTGGGAGCACATTCAGTACTTC
j_gene: TRBJ2-3; v_gene: TRBV27; abundance: many; d_gene: NA; CDR3aa: CASSRLQPTDTQYF; CDR3nt: TGTGCCAGCAGTCGGCTCCAACCCACAGATACGCAGTATTTT
j_gene: TRBJ2-1; v_gene: TRBV19; abundance: few; d_gene: NA; CDR3aa: CASSPGLPAVEQFF; CDR3nt: TGTGCCAGTAGTCCGGGACTGCCGGCGGTTGAGCAGTTCTTC
j_gene: TRBJ2-1; v_gene: TRBV3-1; abundance: few; d_gene: TRBD2; CDR3aa: CASSQVPGGDDEQFF; CDR3nt: TGTGCCAGCAGCCAAGTCCCGGGAGGGGACGATGAGCAGTTCTTC
j_gene: TRBJ2-3; v_gene: TRBV20-1; abundance: NA; d_gene: NA; CDR3aa: CSAIPPERLPHSTDTQYF; CDR3nt: TGCAGTGCGATTCCACCCGAACGACTACCCCACAGCACAGATACGCAGTATTTT
j_gene: TRBJ2-3; v_gene: TRBV20-1; abundance: NA; d_gene: NA; CDR3aa: CSARRGGGTDTQYF; CDR3nt: TGCAGTGCTAGACGGGGCGGGGGCACAGATACGCAGTATTTT
j_gene: TRBJ2-5; v_gene: TRBV19; abundance: few; d_gene: NA; CDR3aa: CASSVGEETQYF; CDR3nt: TGTGCCAGTAGTGTGGGGGAAGAGACCCAGTACTTC
j_gene: TRBJ2-2; v_gene: TRBV12-3/TRBV12-4; abundance: NA; d_gene: NA; CDR3aa: CASSRRDPGELFF; CDR3nt: TGTGCCAGCAGTAGAAGGGACCCCGGGGAGCTGTTTTTT
j_gene: TRBJ2-5; v_gene: TRBV7-3; abundance: once; d_gene: NA; CDR3aa: CASSFGHGYQETQYF; CDR3nt: TGTGCCAGCAGCTTCGGACACGGGTACCAAGAGACCCAGTACTTC
j_gene: TRBJ2-2; v_gene: TRBV4-2; abundance: many; d_gene: NA; CDR3aa: CASSLRGRNTGELFF; CDR3nt: TGTGCCAGCAGCTTACGCGGGCGGAACACCGGGGAGCTGTTTTTT
j_gene: TRBJ2-3; v_gene: TRBV5-5; abundance: NA; d_gene: NA; CDR3aa: CASSLEVPATDTQYF; CDR3nt: TGTGCCAGCAGCTTGGAAGTCCCGGCCACAGATACGCAGTATTTT
j_gene: TRBJ2-7; v_gene: TRBV29-1; abundance: few; d_gene: TRBD1; CDR3aa: CSAGRTGGAEQYF; CDR3nt: TGCAGCGCTGGCCGGACAGGGGGCGCCGAGCAGTACTTC
j_gene: TRBJ2-6; v_gene: TRBV10-3; abundance: NA; d_gene: NA; CDR3aa: CAISVTTPGANVLTF; CDR3nt: TGTGCCATCAGTGTAACCACACCCGGGGCCAACGTCCTGACTTTC
j_gene: TRBJ2-7; v_gene: TRBV9; abundance: many; d_gene: NA; CDR3aa: CASSVEAASDEQYF; CDR3nt: TGTGCCAGCAGCGTAGAAGCAGCCTCGGACGAGCAGTACTTC
j_gene: TRBJ2-4; v_gene: TRBV29-1; abundance: NA; d_gene: TRBD1; CDR3aa: CSVVRGPDIQYF; CDR3nt: TGCAGCGTCGTCAGGGGGCCAGACATTCAGTACTTC
j_gene: TRBJ2-3; v_gene: TRBV7-3; abundance: NA; d_gene: NA; CDR3aa: CASSAQGPRISTDTQYF; CDR3nt: TGTGCCAGCAGCGCGCAGGGACCACGTATCTCCACAGATACGCAGTATTTT
j_gene: TRBJ2-5; v_gene: TRBV5-1; abundance: few; d_gene: NA; CDR3aa: CASSDGLETQYF; CDR3nt: TGCGCCAGCAGCGACGGCTTGGAGACCCAGTACTTC
j_gene: TRBJ2-1; v_gene: TRBV15; abundance: many; d_gene: NA; CDR3aa: CATSRDSTINEQFF; CDR3nt: TGTGCCACCAGCAGAGATTCAACTATTAATGAGCAGTTCTTC
j_gene: TRBJ2-1; v_gene: TRBV4-3; abundance: many; d_gene: NA; CDR3aa: CASSLTWDEQFF; CDR3nt: TGCGCCAGCAGCCTAACTTGGGATGAGCAGTTCTTC
j_gene: TRBJ2-5; v_gene: TRBV20-1; abundance: many; d_gene: NA; CDR3aa: CSARALESGIGLQETQYF; CDR3nt: TGCAGTGCTAGAGCCCTAGAAAGTGGGATTGGCCTCCAAGAGACCCAGTACTTC
j_gene: TRBJ1-1; v_gene: TRBV5-1; abundance: many; d_gene: NA; CDR3aa: CASSLAGGNTEAFF; CDR3nt: TGTGCCAGCAGTTTAGCAGGCGGTAACACTGAAGCTTTCTTT